This TCR beta chain stems from a study of cytomegalovirus exposure and HLA in healthy donors. Findings and caveats of the study: First-cohort TCR clusters tended to co-occur in the roughly 120 validation repertoires, a later analysis found.

The table came from immunoSEQ multiplex PCR; TCRdb's copy has only in-frame clones and leaves some out. The data contain under 250,000 clones, about nine tenths of them singletons. Separate from the approximately 700-subject first cohort was the roughly 120-subject validation cohort, to which the donors belonged. V lost 1 base to trimming and J lost 2 bases; unmatched junction nucleotides: 2. Germline V gene sequence: CDR1 SGHRS, CDR2 YFSETQ. CDR3 length: 15 residues. With regard to this clone: Antigen: not known.

This clonotype was sampled from a woman between 18 and 29 years old in good health and CMV-seropositive. Sequencing was done on a sample of PBMCs. This chain uses TRBV5-1 with TRBJ2-1; 8 positions match TRBD2. The CDR3, as DNA: TGCGCCAGCAGCTTGACTAGCGGAACCTACAATGAGCAGTTCTTC. It specifies CASSLTSGTYNEQFF.